Included here is one T cell receptor (beta chain) sequence, with context. Its antigen is unknown. Base qualities are not provided; no much larger clone lies one nucleotide away. The time point label for this specimen denotes: after anti-PD-1 therapy. For bulk TCRbeta sequencing, genomic DNA was extracted from tumor biopsies or peripheral blood, and input amounts ranged from roughly 550 ng to 6,500 ng. Every patient was a poor candidate for surgical resection and had histologically proven advanced or metastatic basal or squamous cell carcinoma. The basal cell carcinoma cohort comprised around eleven patients, of whom 8 or 9 had bulk tumor TCR sequencing. The data stem from a study of T cells in tumors after PD-1 blockade (dated by TCRdb to the late 2010s). Notes on the research overall: Patients with prior checkpoint blockade, systemic immunosuppressant use, or recent radiotherapy or other anti-cancer therapy within 4 weeks were excluded. The study performed paired single-cell RNA and TCR sequencing on site-matched tumors from BCC or SCC patients before and after anti-PD-1 therapy. To compare blood and tumor clonotypes, bulk TCR sequencing was performed on nine to eleven peripheral blood samples from four to six patients. RECIST version 1.1 was used to evaluate clinical response. Patients received pembrolizumab 200 mg every 3 weeks or cemiplimab 350 mg every 2 weeks. On average, peripheral blood samples had around 110,000 TCR templates (range about 24,000-280,000) and 36,536 unique clonotypes. A subset of patients also received ongoing daily vismodegib 150 mg during anti-PD-1 treatment.

The paper's findings and limits, for the study overall: Around two fifths of tumor TCR clonotypes were detected in blood, and some novel exhausted tumor clones were observed in pre-treatment blood, which was taken as suggesting peripheral recruitment. The source of novel T cell clones was not identified, and lymphoid organs or rare unexpanded clones within the tumor or the tumor periphery could be included among the possible sources.

The immunoSEQ platform was used for deep TCRbeta sequencing. Per the source publication's procedure: For further analysis, only productive rearrangements were exported out of the immunoSEQ Analyzer. T cell phenotypes were assigned to bulk TCRbeta clonotypes by matching to single-cell RNA+TCR-seq clones sharing the same TCRbeta sequence. Using bulk TCR sequencing data, clone enrichment in tumor was calculated by dividing a clone's tumor frequency by the same clone's PBMC frequency. TCRs were grouped by GLIPH into specificity groups, defined as clusters of distinct TCRs likely recognizing common antigens via shared CDR3 motifs. TCRdb obtained this table from immuneACCESS and retained in-frame rearrangements with V and J assigned. These tables miss some clones; where compared with another copy, unresolved V genes account for less than half of the shortfall, and the remainder is unexplained. V and J calls and clone size are copied from that table; D and trimming were computed from the DNA. The sample has approximately 30,000 clones on record, approximately 70% of them singletons. The leading ten clones occupy roughly 37% of the sample.

This TCR came from a human donor with basal cell carcinoma. The sample consisted of PBMCs, taken after anti-PD-1 treatment.

CDR3 protein: CAWSVGTKEYF. The nucleotides read TGTGCCTGGAGTGTAGGGACAAAGGAGTACTTC. The chain links TRBV30 with TRBJ2-7; 6 matching bases give a weak D call of TRBD1. The CDR3 measures 11 amino acids from cysteine to phenylalanine. Only the CDR3 region is kept as DNA, spanning 33 bases read in frame from base 1. The germline ends are 11 bases apart after V is trimmed by 0 bases and J by 11 bases. Taken from the germline V gene (reference sequence), the CDR1 and CDR2 loops are GTSNPN and SVGIG.